These 20 T cell receptor beta chains share one sample of origin, sequenced in a study of identifying expanded T cells in peripheral blood. Sequencing was performed with immunoSEQ multiplex PCR; in TCRdb, only in-frame clones are kept and a portion is missing. Found here are over 100,000 clones, 88% of them singletons; the top ten hold 8.4%. The sample taken for sequencing was blood. The receptors here all came from a person between 18 and 75 years old in good health.

CDR3 nucleotide sequence: TGTGCCAGCACCTCCTTCGGAGAGACCCAGTACTTC. This sequence encodes CASTSFGETQYF. The chain combines TRBV6-8 with TRBJ2-5; D gene uncertain. Germline V gene data show CDR1 as MNHGY and CDR2 as SAAAGT. Trimming removed 7 bases at V and 4 bases at J, with 10 bases between. The CDR3 totals 12 residues.

The chain links TRBV28 to TRBJ1-3; a weak D match, TRBD1 (5 bases). With 2 bases removed from V and 2 bases from J, the gap between germline ends came to 10 bases. The CDR3 is 15 residues long. Germline loops: CDR1 MDHEN, CDR2 SYDVKM. For the CDR3, the DNA is TGTGCCAGCAGTTTACTCTCGGGGGCTGGAAACACCATATATTTT. Encoded protein: CASSLLSGAGNTIYF.

The CDR3 nucleotides read TGTGCCAGCAGCGCGGGGGGGACCTTGAGCACAGATACGCAGTATTTT. This codes for CASSAGGTLSTDTQYF. The V call is TRBV5-4, the J call TRBJ2-3; 9 nucleotides agree with TRBD2. CDR1 SGHNT and CDR2 YYREEE come from the germline V gene (reference sequence). CDR3 size: 16 residues. The V gene end was trimmed by 4 bases and the J gene end by 0 bases; junction bases not matched to a gene: 6. The full variable domain, rest sourced from reference TRBV5-4 and TRBJ2-3, is ETGVTQSPTHLIKTRGQQVTLRCSSQSGHNTVSWYQQALGQGPQFIFQYYREEENGRGNFPPRFSGLQFPNYSSELNVNALELDDSALYLCASSAGGTLSTDTQYFGPGTRLTVL.

The chain links TRBV19 to TRBJ1-2; D gene unclear. V was cut by 2 bases and J by 4 bases, with 14 bases left in between. The CDR3 loop spans 15 amino acids. The V gene's germline CDR1 is LNHDA and CDR2 SQIVND (reference sequence). The CDR3 DNA reads TGTGCCAGTAGTATACCCCCGGGCTCGTCCTATGGCTACACCTTC. It is translated as CASSIPPGSSYGYTF.

This clone was seen many times. This chain uses TRBV28 with TRBJ1-2, with D possibly matching TRBD1 (5 bases). The CDR3 spans 12 residues. Trimming took off 6 bases at V and 8 bases at J, with 13 bases between the two ends. Germline CDR1 and CDR2: MDHEN and SYDVKM. The CDR3 DNA is TGTGCCAGCAGCCCTACAGGTCGGGGCTACACCTTC. This sequence encodes CASSPTGRGYTF.

The chain carries TRBV5-1 and TRBJ2-7; no firm D call. Per germline, CDR1 SGHRS and CDR2 YFSETQ. There are 12 residues in the CDR3. Deletions cut 5 bases from V and 3 bases from J, with 9 bases between. CDR3 residues: CASRLLGYEQYF. CDR3 nucleotides: TGCGCCAGCAGGCTCCTGGGCTACGAGCAGTACTTC. Variable domain in full (rest from reference TRBV5-1 and TRBJ2-7): KAGVTQTPRYLIKTRGQQVTLSCSPISGHRSVSWYQQTPGQGLQFLFEYFSETQRNKGNFPGRFSGRQFSNSRSEMNVSTLELGDSALYLCASRLLGYEQYFGPGTRLTVT.

The chain links TRBV9 to TRBJ2-7; 8 positions agree with TRBD1. The CDR3 totals 14 residues. V lost 2 bases, J lost 3 bases, and 4 bases stayed unmatched. Germline-derived CDR1 and CDR2 are SGDLS and YYNGEE. CDR3 bases: TGTGCCAGCAGCGTGGGCAGGGGGCTCTACGAGCAGTACTTC. Its protein is CASSVGRGLYEQYF. Full variable domain (remainder filled in from reference TRBV9 and TRBJ2-7): DSGVTQTPKHLITATGQRVTLRCSPRSGDLSVYWYQQSLDQGLQFLIQYYNGEERAKGNILERFSAQQFPDLHSELNLSSLELGDSALYFCASSVGRGLYEQYFGPGTRLTVT.

The chain links TRBV4-1 to TRBJ2-1, with 10 bases fitting TRBD2. V lost 7 bases to trimming and J lost 9 bases; unmatched junction nucleotides: 15. The CDR3 contains 16 residues. Germline CDR1 is MGHRA and CDR2 is YSYEKL. CDR3 sequence: CASTLEPLAGVFEQFF. Here the CDR3 DNA reads TGCGCCAGCACCCTTGAACCCCTAGCGGGAGTTTTTGAGCAGTTCTTC.

This rearrangement joins TRBV5-6 to TRBJ2-1; 11 positions agree with TRBD2. V was pared by 4 bases and J by 6 bases, with 6 bases of the junction left unmatched. The CDR3 length is 15 residues. Germline V gene data show CDR1 as SGHDT and CDR2 as YYEEEE. This CDR3 is CASSLAGGGRNEQFF. CDR3 DNA sequence: TGTGCCAGCAGCCTAGCGGGAGGAGGGCGCAATGAGCAGTTCTTC.

V gene TRBV9 combines with J gene TRBJ1-4; possibly TRBD1 for D (5 bases). V was pared by 2 bases and J by 1 base, with 6 bases between. Germline V gene lookup returns CDR1 SGDLS and CDR2 YYNGEE. The CDR3 is 14 amino acids. This CDR3 reads CASSVGVTNEKLFF. In DNA, the CDR3 is TGTGCCAGCAGCGTGGGGGTAACTAATGAAAAACTGTTTTTT.

The chain uses TRBV5-1 and TRBJ2-3; TRBD2 might be the D (6 bases). This CDR3 has 16 residues. The germline CDR1 and CDR2 sequences are SGHRS and YFSETQ. The V end was cut by 4 bases, the J end by 0 bases, with 15 bases between. CDR3 DNA: TGCGCCAGCAGCCTACGTAGCGGATCTAGCACAGATACGCAGTATTTT. Translation gives CASSLRSGSSTDTQYF.

This clone was counted between two and nine times. The chain combines TRBV29-1 with TRBJ2-1; tentatively, D is TRBD1 (5 bases). The CDR3 contains 14 residues. Trimming took 1 base from V and 6 from J, leaving 13 bases between them. Germline CDR1 is SQVTM and CDR2 is ANQGSEA. The CDR3 DNA reads TGCAGCGTTGAAGGGGGCACCCCGGTCAATGAGCAGTTCTTC. Translated: CSVEGGTPVNEQFF.

The V and J genes are TRBV6-1 and TRBJ2-2, with 8 nucleotides matching TRBD1. In germline, CDR1 is MNHNS, CDR2 SASEGT. CDR3 length: 18 residues. J was trimmed by 4 bases and V by 4 bases; bases with no gene match: 14. The CDR3 spells CASSALNRFTGGTGELFF. The DNA of the CDR3 is TGTGCCAGCAGTGCCCTGAATCGATTCACAGGGGGCACCGGGGAGCTGTTTTTT.

This clone was detected a few times. The chain carries TRBV6-6 and TRBJ2-1; no definite D call. The germline CDR1 and CDR2 sequences are MNHNY and SVGAGI (reference sequence). The length of the CDR3 is 16 residues. The ends were cut back, 0 bases at V and 3 bases at J, with 12 bases in the middle. The DNA for the CDR3 is TGTGCCAGCAGTTACTCGAGAGTCCCGGTCTACAATGAGCAGTTCTTC. Amino acids: CASSYSRVPVYNEQFF.

V is TRBV7-6 and J is TRBJ1-1, with a possible D match to TRBD1 (6 bases). V lost 3 bases, J lost 8 bases, and 16 bases lay in between. CDR3 length equals 14 residues. Germline assignment: CDR1 SGHVS and CDR2 FNYEAQ. The CDR3 sequence: CASSLAGTPNEAFF. CDR3 nucleotide sequence: TGTGCCAGCAGCTTGGCCGGGACACCTAACGAAGCTTTCTTT.

The chain couples TRBV9 to TRBJ2-5; D is undetermined. The length of the CDR3 is 14 residues. Trimming took off 3 bases at V and 2 bases at J, with 11 bases between the two ends. Germline V gene lookup returns CDR1 SGDLS and CDR2 YYNGEE. The CDR3 DNA follows: TGTGCCAGCAGCGCCGACTCGGTGCAAGAGACCCAGTACTTC. It specifies CASSADSVQETQYF.

The rearrangement links TRBV10-1 to TRBJ2-3, with 10 bases fitting TRBD2. The junction had 4 bases not matched to a gene; V was cut back by 4 bases and J by 3 bases. Germline CDR1 reads WNHNN; CDR2 reads SYGVQD (reference sequence). The CDR3 is 15 residues long. CDR3 in amino acids: CASSASGRWTDTQYF. CDR3 nucleotides: TGCGCCAGCAGTGCTAGCGGGAGATGGACAGATACGCAGTATTTT.

This clone was seen once. The V and J genes are TRBV28 and TRBJ1-1, with unresolved D. The CDR3 has 14 residues. The germline V gene encodes CDR1 MDHEN and CDR2 SYDVKM. V lost 7 bases to trimming and J lost 4 bases, with 16 bases between them. The CDR3 bases are TGTGCCAGCAAAGATAGGGTGGTGGTCACTGAAGCTTTCTTT. Its protein product is CASKDRVVVTEAFF.

The CDR3, as DNA: TGCGCCAGCAGCCAGTCGGGGGGGGACACTGAAGCTTTCTTT. Amino acids: CASSQSGGDTEAFF. This chain connects TRBV4-1 to TRBJ1-1; the D gene is possibly TRBD1 (5 bases). This CDR3 contains 14 residues. Germline V CDR1 and CDR2: MGHRA, YSYEKL. V lost 3 bases and J 3 bases, leaving 11 bases between the germline ends.

The chain couples TRBV28 to TRBJ2-7; perhaps D is TRBD1 or TRBD2 (5 bases each). Trimming shortened V by 6 bases and J by 4 bases, and 16 bases separated the two germline ends. The CDR3 runs 14 residues. Germline values: CDR1 MDHEN, CDR2 SYDVKM. CDR3 in amino acids: CASRSTGRSYEQYF. The CDR3 DNA follows: TGTGCCAGCAGGTCAACGGGACGGTCTTACGAGCAGTACTTC. The full variable domain, rest sourced from reference TRBV28 and TRBJ2-7, is DVKVTQSSRYLVKRTGEKVFLECVQDMDHENMFWYRQDPGLGLRLIYFSYDVKMKEKGDIPEGYSVSREKKERFSLILESASTNQTSMYLCASRSTGRSYEQYFGPGTRLTVT.